A selection of T cell receptor beta chains follows, all from one sample in a study of cytomegalovirus exposure and HLA in healthy donors. Generated by immunoSEQ multiplex PCR, the TCRdb table keeps only in-frame clones and is missing some. Of roughly 140,000 clones listed, 75% to 85% were seen once; the top ten hold roughly 6.3%. Sequencing used PBMCs. These receptors all stem from a man aged 50-60 years in good health and CMV-seropositive. Each CDR3 is given without its conserved first and last residue.

V gene,J gene,CDR3 protein
TRBV7-6,TRBJ2-1,ASSSSGGGRGYNEQF
TRBV6-6,TRBJ2-7,ASSPLFYEQY
TRBV30,TRBJ2-3,AWSESGTDTQY
TRBV30,TRBJ1-6,AWNGQGNSPLH
TRBV5-5,TRBJ1-2,ASSQGTDGYT
TRBV6-1,TRBJ2-5,ASGLAGETQY
TRBV4-1,TRBJ1-5,ASSTRLQGSQPQH
TRBV6-1,TRBJ1-1,ASSDRGRPIYEAF
TRBV19,TRBJ2-2,ASSTLAGGITGELF
TRBV6-1,TRBJ1-1,ASKLTVSNTEAF
TRBV10-2,TRBJ2-2,ASSDGTGENTGELF
TRBV2,TRBJ2-5,ASSDLEQETQY
TRBV4-1,TRBJ1-3,ASSQPGQGIGNTIY
TRBV9,TRBJ1-1,ASSGGPGTEAF
TRBV2,TRBJ2-1,ASSEGTSGSWAYNEQF
TRBV14,TRBJ2-7,ASSQGGGGPSSYEQY
TRBV2,TRBJ1-3,ASSEAGGIGNTIY
TRBV18,TRBJ2-3,ASSPTSGSTDTQY
TRBV28,TRBJ1-1,ASSNPGQGVHTEAF
TRBV6-1,TRBJ2-7,ASSNRGYEQY
TRBV5-1,TRBJ2-7,ASSWGGGTTRTYEQY
TRBV7-6,TRBJ2-7,ASSLRTSGTSYEQY
TRBV6-1,TRBJ1-2,ASSEPGTVGYGYT
TRBV27,TRBJ2-2,ASSLQRGGANTGELF
TRBV10-2,TRBJ2-5,ASQTSGSQLHGQETQY
TRBV6-1,TRBJ2-5,ASSEFGIGETQY